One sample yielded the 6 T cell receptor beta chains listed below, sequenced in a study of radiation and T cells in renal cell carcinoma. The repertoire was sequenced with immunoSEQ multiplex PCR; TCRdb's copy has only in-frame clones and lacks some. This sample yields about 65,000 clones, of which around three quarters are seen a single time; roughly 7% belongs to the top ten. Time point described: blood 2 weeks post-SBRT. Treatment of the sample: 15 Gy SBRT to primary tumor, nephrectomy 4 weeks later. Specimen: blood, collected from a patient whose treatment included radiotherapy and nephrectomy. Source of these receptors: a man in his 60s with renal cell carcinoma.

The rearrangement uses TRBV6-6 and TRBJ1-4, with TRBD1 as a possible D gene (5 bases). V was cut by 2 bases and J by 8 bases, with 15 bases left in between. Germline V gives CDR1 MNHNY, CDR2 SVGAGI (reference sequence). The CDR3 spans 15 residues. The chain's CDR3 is CASSYGQGGKEKLFF. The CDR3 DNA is TGTGCCAGCAGTTACGGGCAGGGAGGAAAGGAAAAACTGTTTTTT.

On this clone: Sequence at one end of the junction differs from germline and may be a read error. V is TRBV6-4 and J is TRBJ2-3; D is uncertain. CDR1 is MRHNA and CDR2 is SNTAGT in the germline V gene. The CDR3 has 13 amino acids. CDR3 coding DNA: TGTGCCAGCGGTGACTGGCTAGGTTCTACGCAGTATTTT. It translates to CASGDWLGSTQYF.

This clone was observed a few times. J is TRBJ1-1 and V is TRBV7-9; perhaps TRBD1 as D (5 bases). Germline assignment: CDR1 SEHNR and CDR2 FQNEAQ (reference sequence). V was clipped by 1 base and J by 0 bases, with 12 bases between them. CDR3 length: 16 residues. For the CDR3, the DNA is TGTGCCAGCAGCTTAGGGGGCAGGGCAATGAACACTGAAGCTTTCTTT. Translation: CASSLGGRAMNTEAFF.

The CDR3 protein is CASSLVIGGGQGARDEQFF. The CDR3 DNA is TGTGCCAGCAGCTTAGTTATAGGAGGTGGTCAGGGGGCAAGGGATGAGCAGTTCTTC. This chain uses TRBV7-8 with TRBJ2-1; TRBD1 aligns across 8 bases. The V gene end was trimmed by 1 base and the J gene end by 8 bases; junction bases not matched to a gene: 19. CDR1 and CDR2 (germline): SGHVS, FQNEAQ. The CDR3 sequence is 19 residues long.

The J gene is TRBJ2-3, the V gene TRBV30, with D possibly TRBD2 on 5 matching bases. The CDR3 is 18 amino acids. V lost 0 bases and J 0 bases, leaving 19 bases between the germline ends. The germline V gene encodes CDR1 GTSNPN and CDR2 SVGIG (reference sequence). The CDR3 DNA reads TGTGCCTGGAGTGTACAATTTTCGGACTGGAAAAGCACAGATACGCAGTATTTT. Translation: CAWSVQFSDWKSTDTQYF. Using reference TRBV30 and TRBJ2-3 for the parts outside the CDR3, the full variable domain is SQTIHQWPATLVQPVGSPLSLECTVEGTSNPNLYWYRQAAGRGLQLLFYSVGIGQISSEVPQNLSASRPQDRQFILSSKKLLLSDSGFYLCAWSVQFSDWKSTDTQYFGPGTRLTVL.

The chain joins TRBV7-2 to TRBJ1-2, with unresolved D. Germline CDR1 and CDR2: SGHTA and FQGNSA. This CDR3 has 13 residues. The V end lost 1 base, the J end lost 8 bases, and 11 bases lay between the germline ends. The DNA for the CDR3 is TGTGCCAGCAGCTTAGGAATTGCGGTGGGCTACACCTTC. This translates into CASSLGIAVGYTF.